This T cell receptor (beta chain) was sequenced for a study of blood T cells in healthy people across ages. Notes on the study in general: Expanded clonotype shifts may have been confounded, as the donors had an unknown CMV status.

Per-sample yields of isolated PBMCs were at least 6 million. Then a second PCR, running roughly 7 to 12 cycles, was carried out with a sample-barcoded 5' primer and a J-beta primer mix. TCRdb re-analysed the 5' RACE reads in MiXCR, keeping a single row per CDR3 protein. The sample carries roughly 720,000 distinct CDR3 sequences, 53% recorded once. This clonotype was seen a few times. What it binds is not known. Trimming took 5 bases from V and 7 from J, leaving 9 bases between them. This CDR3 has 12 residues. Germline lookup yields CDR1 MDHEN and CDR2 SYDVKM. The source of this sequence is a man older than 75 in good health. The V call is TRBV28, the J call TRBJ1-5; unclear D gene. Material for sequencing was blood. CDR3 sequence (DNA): TGTGCCAGCAGTATCGGTGGGCAGCCCCAGCATTTT. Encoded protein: CASSIGGQPQHF.